Listed below are T cell receptor beta chains from one sample, sequenced in a study of blood T cell repertoires in COVID-19. Assay: immunoSEQ multiplex PCR; the TCRdb copy retains only in-frame clones and omits some. The table has around 260,000 clones, more than 75% seen once. The source material was peripheral blood. The source is a woman between 45 and 65 years old with acute or convalescent COVID-19. CDR3s include the opening cysteine and the closing phenylalanine or tryptophan.

V gene,J gene,CDR3 protein
TRBV5-6,TRBJ2-1,CASIGADSYNEQFF
TRBV28,TRBJ1-1,CASSYRGNTEAFF
TRBV5-6,TRBJ2-5,CASRAVSVEETQYF
TRBV10-3,TRBJ1-1,CAIRAGALETEAFF
TRBV7-2,TRBJ1-3,CASSLAWLRGSLGNTIYF
TRBV5-6,TRBJ1-1,CASSLAGENTEAFF
TRBV9,TRBJ2-7,CASSGFTNRQYF
TRBV7-9,TRBJ2-3,CASSYGLAGVGTQYF
TRBV30,TRBJ1-3,CAWSVAGVGNTIYF
TRBV7-8,TRBJ1-1,CASSLKDRGGTEAFF
TRBV24-1,TRBJ2-1,CATSDPGQGSARLGFEQFF
TRBV10-3,TRBJ1-1,CAIRDTTALTEAFF
TRBV7-9,TRBJ2-1,CASSLGTSGNNEQFF
TRBV5-4,TRBJ2-7,CASSAGLAGVEQYF
TRBV28,TRBJ2-5,CASSPLAGGPRETQYF
TRBV7-2,TRBJ2-2,CASSFWAGGTGELFF
TRBV2,TRBJ2-1,CASSFVRDRSYNEQFF
TRBV14,TRBJ1-3,CASSQERYPGNTIYF
TRBV28,TRBJ2-7,CASSPQGEQYF
TRBV11-3,TRBJ1-1,CASSFLSNTEAFF
TRBV25-1,TRBJ1-2,CASSDVSGYTF
TRBV6-1,TRBJ1-1,CASSEIGGRGGEAFF
TRBV28,TRBJ2-5,CASSRERIQTQYF
TRBV9,TRBJ1-2,CASRDTGRAYGYTF
TRBV19,TRBJ2-1,CASSRTGDVYNEQFF
TRBV7-8,TRBJ1-1,CASSRRGLGEAFF
TRBV28,TRBJ2-7,CASSLKSGGHISYEQYF
TRBV30,TRBJ1-5,CAWSVQLLRQPQHF
TRBV18,TRBJ2-1,CASSPRWQAINEQFF
TRBV25-1,TRBJ2-7,CASSESWGQATYEQYF
TRBV12-5,TRBJ2-2,CASGSPQGQGLNTGELFF
TRBV28,TRBJ1-2,CASSFGTGGAIVGYTF